These 6 T cell receptor beta chains originate from one sample sequenced in a study of blood T cell repertoires in COVID-19. Only in-frame clones appear in the TCRdb table, and some are missing; sequencing was by immunoSEQ multiplex PCR. The data contain around 220,000 clones, roughly 82% of them singletons. The sequenced sample consisted of peripheral blood. The source is an elderly woman with active or convalescent COVID-19.

This chain links TRBV6-5 with TRBJ2-7; 9 bases are a match to TRBD1. The germline CDR1 and CDR2 sequences are MNHEY and SVGAGI. The CDR3 is 12 residues long. The trim removed 5 bases at V and 5 bases at J, leaving 1 base unmatched. The CDR3 protein is CASSRTGDEQYF. In nucleotides, the CDR3 is TGTGCCAGCAGTCGGACAGGGGACGAGCAGTACTTC.

The gene calls are TRBV5-6 and TRBJ1-2; D uncertain. V dropped 5 bases and J dropped 2 bases, with 16 bases sitting between them. The CDR3 consists of 15 residues. Germline V gene lookup returns CDR1 SGHDT and CDR2 YYEEEE. CDR3 amino acids: CASSPWRGLNYGYTF. CDR3 sequence (DNA): TGTGCCAGCAGTCCTTGGCGGGGTTTAAACTATGGCTACACCTTC. Looking up the rest from reference TRBV5-6 and TRBJ1-2 gives the full variable domain: DAGVTQSPTHLIKTRGQQVTLRCSPKSGHDTVSWYQQALGQGPQFIFQYYEEEERQRGNFPDRFSGHQFPNYSSELNVNALLLGDSALYLCASSPWRGLNYGYTFGSGTRLTVV.

CDR3 loop: CASSQVLLVNTGELFF. DNA for the CDR3: TGTGCCAGCAGCCAAGTTCTGCTAGTGAACACCGGGGAGCTGTTTTTT. The chain recombines TRBV3-1 (or the pseudogene TRBV3-2) with TRBJ2-2; D uncertain. Germline CDR1 is LGHDT and CDR2 is YNNKEL (reference sequence). Trimming stripped 1 base from V and 1 base from J, with 10 bases between. The CDR3 has 16 residues.

V usage is TRBV7-9 and J usage is TRBJ2-7, with a tentative D call TRBD2 (5 bases). Trimming cost V 0 bases and J 5 bases, with 8 bases left between them. The CDR3 is 13 residues long. Germline V gives CDR1 SEHNR, CDR2 FQNEAQ (reference sequence). Here the CDR3 reads CASSLAEGHEQYF. The CDR3 nucleotides are TGTGCCAGCAGCTTAGCAGAGGGCCACGAGCAGTACTTC.

The chain couples TRBV24-1 to TRBJ1-3; 8 positions agree with TRBD1. The CDR3 is 18 amino acids. Trimming at V came to 2 bases and at J to 0 bases, leaving 8 bases not matched to a gene. Germline assignment: CDR1 KGHDR and CDR2 SFDVKD. CDR3 in DNA: TGTGCCACCAGTGATTCTGCGGGACAGGCCCACTCTGGAAACACCATATATTTT. This translates into CATSDSAGQAHSGNTIYF.

This clone was seen a single time. V usage is TRBV19 and J usage is TRBJ1-2, with 10 bases identical to TRBD1. There are 15 residues in the CDR3. Germline assignment: CDR1 LNHDA and CDR2 SQIVND (reference sequence). The J segment lost 2 bases and the V segment lost 5 bases, leaving 5 bases of the junction unmatched. The CDR3 spells CASSHQTGGNYGYTF. The CDR3 region has the DNA TGTGCCAGTAGTCACCAGACAGGGGGCAACTATGGCTACACCTTC.